The clone carrying this TCR beta chain was detected only a few times. This sample stems from a study of early T cells in non-severe SARS-CoV-2 infection. TCRdb redid the calling of the 5' RACE reads with MiXCR, one entry per CDR3 protein. The sample shows about 99,000 distinct CDR3 sequences, 16% of them seen only once. Per germline, CDR1 SGHTA and CDR2 FQGNSA. This CDR3 spans 15 amino acids. V dropped 3 bases and J dropped 1 base, with 12 bases sitting between them. The sequence came from an adult who was a healthcare worker with PCR-confirmed SARS-CoV-2 infection or an uninfected control (not recorded which). Sample: whole blood. The genes are TRBV7-2 and TRBJ1-1; D ambiguous. The CDR3 coding sequence is TGTGCCAGCAGCTTGAATCCAGGAGAGAACACTGAAGCTTTCTTT. Protein product: CASSLNPGENTEAFF. Based on the CDR3 plus reference TRBV7-2 and TRBJ1-1, the full variable domain is GAGVSQSPSNKVTEKGKDVELRCDPISGHTALYWYRQSLGQGLEFLIYFQGNSAPDKSGLPSDRFSAERTGGSVSTLTIQRTQQEDSAVYLCASSLNPGENTEAFFGQGTRLTVV.